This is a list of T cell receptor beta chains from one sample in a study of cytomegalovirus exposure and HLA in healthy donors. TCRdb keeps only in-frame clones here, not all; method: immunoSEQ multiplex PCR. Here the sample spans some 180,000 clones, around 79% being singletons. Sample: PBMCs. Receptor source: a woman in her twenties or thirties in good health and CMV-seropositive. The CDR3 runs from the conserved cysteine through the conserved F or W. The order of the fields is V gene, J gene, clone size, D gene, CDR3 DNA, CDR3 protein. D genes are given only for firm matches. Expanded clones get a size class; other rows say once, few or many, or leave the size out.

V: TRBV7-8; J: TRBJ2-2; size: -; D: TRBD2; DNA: TGTGCCAGCAGCCCGAGGACTAGCCCGAACACCGGGGAGCTGTTTTTT; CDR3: CASSPRTSPNTGELFF
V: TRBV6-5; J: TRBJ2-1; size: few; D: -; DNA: TGTGCCAGCAGTTACACCCGGGACACCTCGGGGCTGTTCTTC; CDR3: CASSYTRDTSGLFF
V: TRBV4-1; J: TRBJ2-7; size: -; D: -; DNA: TGCGCCAGCAGCGGCAGGAAGTACGAGCAGTACTTC; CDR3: CASSGRKYEQYF
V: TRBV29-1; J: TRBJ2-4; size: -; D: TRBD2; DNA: TGCAGCGTTGACGCGGGAGGCCAAGCCAAAAACATTCAGTACTTC; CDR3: CSVDAGGQAKNIQYF
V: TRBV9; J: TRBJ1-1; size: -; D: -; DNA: TGTGCCAGCAGCGTAGACAGCATGAACACTGAAGCTTTCTTT; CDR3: CASSVDSMNTEAFF
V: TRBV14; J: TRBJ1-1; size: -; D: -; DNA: TGTGCCAGCAGCCTACAATTGAACACTGAAGCTTTCTTT; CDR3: CASSLQLNTEAFF
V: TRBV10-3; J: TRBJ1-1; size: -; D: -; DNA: TGTGCCATCAGTGGGGCTCTTGAAAAGAACACTGAAGCTTTCTTT; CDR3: CAISGALEKNTEAFF
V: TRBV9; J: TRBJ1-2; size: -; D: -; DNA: TGTGCCAGCAGCGTAGACGCAGGGTGGAGTTTTGGCTACACCTTC; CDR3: CASSVDAGWSFGYTF
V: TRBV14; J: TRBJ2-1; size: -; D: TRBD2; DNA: TGTGCCAGCAGCCTCCGGACTAGCGGGAGGGGAAATGAGCAGTTCTTC; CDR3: CASSLRTSGRGNEQFF
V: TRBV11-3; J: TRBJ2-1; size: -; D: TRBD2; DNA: TGTGCCAGCAGCCCATACGGGGCTAGCGGGAGGGCCGGCGATGAGCAGTTCTTC; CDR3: CASSPYGASGRAGDEQFF
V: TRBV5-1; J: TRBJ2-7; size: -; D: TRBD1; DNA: TGCGCCAGCAGCTGGCAGGGGGCTACCTCCTACGAGCAGTACTTC; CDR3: CASSWQGATSYEQYF
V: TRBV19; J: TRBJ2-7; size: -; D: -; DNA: TGTGCCAGTAGTATAGCGGGTGAGCAGTACTTC; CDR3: CASSIAGEQYF
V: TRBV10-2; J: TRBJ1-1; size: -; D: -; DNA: -; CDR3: CASSSSTGVAFF
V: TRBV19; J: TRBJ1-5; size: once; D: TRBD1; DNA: TGTGCCAGTACCTCACCCGAAGAGACAGGGCTCAATCAGCCCCAGCATTTT; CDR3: CASTSPEETGLNQPQHF
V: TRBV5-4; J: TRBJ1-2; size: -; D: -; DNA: TGTGCCAGCAGCTCGGACGCCGGGGCTAACTATGGCTACACCTTC; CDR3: CASSSDAGANYGYTF
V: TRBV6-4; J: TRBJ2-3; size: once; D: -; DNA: TGTGCCAGCAGGGAAGATGGAGTCACAGATACGCAGTATTTT; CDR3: CASREDGVTDTQYF
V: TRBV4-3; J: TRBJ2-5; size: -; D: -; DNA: TGCGCCAGCAGCCAAGATCAGGGGGGTGAGACCCAGTACTTC; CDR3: CASSQDQGGETQYF
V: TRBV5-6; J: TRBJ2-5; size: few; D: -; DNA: TGTGCCAGCAGCTTGGCTAGCGCTAAAGAGACCCAGTACTTC; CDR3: CASSLASAKETQYF
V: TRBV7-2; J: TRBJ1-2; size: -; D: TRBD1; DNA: TGTGCCAGCAGCCAGGGGGCTTTCTATGGCTACACCTTC; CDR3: CASSQGAFYGYTF
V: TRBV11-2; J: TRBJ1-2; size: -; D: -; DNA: TGTGCCAGCAGCTTAGATAGCCCTTATGGCTACACCTTC; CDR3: CASSLDSPYGYTF
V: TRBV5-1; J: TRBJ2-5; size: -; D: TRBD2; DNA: TGCGCCAGCAGCTTGATGGGGGGGTTGGGAGAGACCCAGTACTTC; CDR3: CASSLMGGLGETQYF
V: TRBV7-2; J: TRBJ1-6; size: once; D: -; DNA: TGTGCCAGCAGCTTAGGATACGGAGATTCACCCCTCCACTTT; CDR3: CASSLGYGDSPLHF
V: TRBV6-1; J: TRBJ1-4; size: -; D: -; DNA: TGTGCCAGCCAACCGGAGAGTGAAAAACTGTTTTTT; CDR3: CASQPESEKLFF
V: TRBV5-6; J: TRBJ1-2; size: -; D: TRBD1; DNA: TGTGCCAGCAGCTTGGTGGGGACAGCTCTTCTCGCTAACTATGGCTACACCTTC; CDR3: CASSLVGTALLANYGYTF
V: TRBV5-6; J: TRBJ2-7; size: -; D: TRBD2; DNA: TGTGCCAGCAGCTTGGGCCCAACTAGCGGGGGCTACGAGCAGTACTTC; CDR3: CASSLGPTSGGYEQYF
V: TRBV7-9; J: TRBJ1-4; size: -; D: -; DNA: TGTGCCAGCACCCGTCGGGATGCAACTAATGAAAAACTGTTTTTT; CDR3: CASTRRDATNEKLFF
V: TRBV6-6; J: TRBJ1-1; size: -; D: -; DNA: TGTGCCAGCAGTTACTCCGGACACCTTGAAGCTTTCTTT; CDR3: CASSYSGHLEAFF
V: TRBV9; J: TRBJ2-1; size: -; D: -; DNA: TGTGCCAGCAGTGTGACCGGGACTTCAGGAAATGAGCAGTTCTTC; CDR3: CASSVTGTSGNEQFF
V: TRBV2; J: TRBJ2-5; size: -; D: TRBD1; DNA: TGTGCCAGCAGTGATGATCCGGACAGGGACCAAGAGACCCAGTACTTC; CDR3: CASSDDPDRDQETQYF
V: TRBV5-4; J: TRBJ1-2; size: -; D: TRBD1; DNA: TGTGCCAGCAGCTTAACCGGGACAGGGCGATTTGGCTACACCTTC; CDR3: CASSLTGTGRFGYTF
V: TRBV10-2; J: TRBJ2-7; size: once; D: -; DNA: TGCGCCAGCCTCGGGGGTCCCTACGAGCAGTACTTC; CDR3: CASLGGPYEQYF
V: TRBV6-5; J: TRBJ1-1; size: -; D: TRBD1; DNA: TGTGCCAGCAGCCTAACAGAAACAGGGGATGAAGCTTTCTTT; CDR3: CASSLTETGDEAFF
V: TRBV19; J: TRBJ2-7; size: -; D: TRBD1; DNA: TGTGCCAGTAGTATAACAGGGGGCGCCAGCTCCTACGAGCAGTACTTC; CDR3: CASSITGGASSYEQYF
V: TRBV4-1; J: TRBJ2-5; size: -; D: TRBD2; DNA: TGCGCCAGCAGCCAAGATGGCGCGGGAGTGGGGGAGACCCAGTACTTC; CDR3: CASSQDGAGVGETQYF
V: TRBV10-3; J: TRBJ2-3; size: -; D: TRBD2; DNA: TGTGCCATCAGCGCATCTAGCGGGACCACAGATACGCAGTATTTT; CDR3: CAISASSGTTDTQYF
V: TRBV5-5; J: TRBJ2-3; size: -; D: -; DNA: TGTGCCAGCAGCTTCGAGGCAGATACGCAGTATTTT; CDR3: CASSFEADTQYF
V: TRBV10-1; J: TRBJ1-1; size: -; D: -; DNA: TGCGCCAGCAGTGGCCAGGACGGACAGAACACTGAAGCTTTCTTT; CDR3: CASSGQDGQNTEAFF
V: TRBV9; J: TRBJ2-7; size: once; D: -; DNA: TGTGCCAGCAGCATTCCAGGGGATCAAGGCGAGCAGTACTTC; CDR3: CASSIPGDQGEQYF
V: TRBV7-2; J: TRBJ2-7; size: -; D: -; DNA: TGTGCCAGCAGCTTCGGGATGGGGGGCTACGAGCAGTACTTC; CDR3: CASSFGMGGYEQYF
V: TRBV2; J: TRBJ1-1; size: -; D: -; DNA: TGTGCCAGCGGACTCCTTTGGGTCGGGGGGGTAGGGAACACTGAAGCTTTCTTT; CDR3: CASGLLWVGGVGNTEAFF
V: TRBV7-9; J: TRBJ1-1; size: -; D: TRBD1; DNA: TGTGCCAGCAGCTCGACAGGGGGCGTTCCTGAAGCTTTCTTT; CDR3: CASSSTGGVPEAFF
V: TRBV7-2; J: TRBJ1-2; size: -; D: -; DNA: TGTGCCAGCAGCTTAGTGTTGCGGTCCGCAGGGGGCTACACCTTC; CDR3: CASSLVLRSAGGYTF
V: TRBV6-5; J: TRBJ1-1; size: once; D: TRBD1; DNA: TGTGCCAGCAGTTTCCGGACAGGAGGAAGGACTGAAGCTTTCTTT; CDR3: CASSFRTGGRTEAFF
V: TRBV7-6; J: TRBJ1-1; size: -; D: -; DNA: TGTGCCAGCAGCCGAACGGACATGACAGAGAACCCTGAAGCTTTCTTT; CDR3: CASSRTDMTENPEAFF
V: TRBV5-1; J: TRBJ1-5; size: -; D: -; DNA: TGCGCCAGCAGCTTGGGCGAGGGACAACCCCAGCATTTT; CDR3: CASSLGEGQPQHF
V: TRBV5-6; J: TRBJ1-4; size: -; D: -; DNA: TGTGCCAGCAGCTTGGACCGGGGGAGGATTAATGAAAAACTGTTTTTT; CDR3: CASSLDRGRINEKLFF
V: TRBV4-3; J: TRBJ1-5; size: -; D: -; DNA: TGCGCCAGCAGCCAAGGGGTCGGGCAGCCCCAGCATTTT; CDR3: CASSQGVGQPQHF